These 3 T cell receptor beta chains came from one sample sequenced in a study of shared clonotypes between healthy human individuals. The table came from immunoSEQ multiplex PCR; TCRdb's copy has only in-frame clones and leaves some out. Counted here are about 530,000 clones, 90% to 97% occurring once; the ten biggest clones make up about 0.057%. The sequencing input was naive CD4+ T cells sorted from blood. The subset: CD45RA+ positively selected. The receptors derive from a woman aged 30 to 39 in good health.

The chain joins TRBV27 to TRBJ2-1; TRBD2 matches 13 bases. The CDR3 consists of 14 residues. Germline lookup yields CDR1 MNHEY and CDR2 SMNVEV (reference sequence). The V segment lost 5 bases and the J segment 12 bases; nucleotides outside the gene matches: 7. CDR3: CASSNGLAGAGQFF. The CDR3 bases are TGTGCCAGCAGTAATGGACTAGCGGGAGCTGGGCAGTTCTTC.

V gene TRBV29-1 combines with J gene TRBJ2-3, with TRBD1 identical over 10 bases. CDR3 length: 14 residues. V lost 2 bases and J lost 4; bases outside the gene matches: 3. The V gene's germline CDR1 is SQVTM and CDR2 ANQGSEA. The CDR3 here is CSVEPGQGADTQYF. The CDR3 region has the DNA TGCAGCGTTGAACCAGGACAGGGGGCAGATACGCAGTATTTT.

This clone was found once. CDR3 coding DNA: TGTGCCAGCTCACCGGGACGCTCTGGGGCCAACGTCCTGACTTTC. Translating gives CASSPGRSGANVLTF. The rearrangement uses TRBV18 and TRBJ2-6; perhaps D is TRBD1 or TRBD2 (5 bases each). Germline V gene data show CDR1 as KGHSH and CDR2 as LQKENI. The CDR3 runs to 15 residues. Trimming removed 3 bases at V and 0 bases at J, with 6 bases between.